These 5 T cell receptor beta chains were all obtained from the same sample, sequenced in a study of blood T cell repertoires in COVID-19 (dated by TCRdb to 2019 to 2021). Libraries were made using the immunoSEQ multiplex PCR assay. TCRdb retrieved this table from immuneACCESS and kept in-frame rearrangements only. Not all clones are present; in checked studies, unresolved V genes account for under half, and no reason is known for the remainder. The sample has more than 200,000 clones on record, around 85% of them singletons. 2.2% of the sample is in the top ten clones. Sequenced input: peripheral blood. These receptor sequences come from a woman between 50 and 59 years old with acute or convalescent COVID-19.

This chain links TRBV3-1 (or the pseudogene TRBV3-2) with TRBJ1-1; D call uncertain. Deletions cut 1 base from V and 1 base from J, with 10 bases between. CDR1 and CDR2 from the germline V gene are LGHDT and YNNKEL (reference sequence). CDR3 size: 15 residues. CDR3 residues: CASSQAPGGNTEAFF. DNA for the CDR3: TGTGCCAGCAGCCAAGCCCCAGGAGGGAACACTGAAGCTTTCTTT.

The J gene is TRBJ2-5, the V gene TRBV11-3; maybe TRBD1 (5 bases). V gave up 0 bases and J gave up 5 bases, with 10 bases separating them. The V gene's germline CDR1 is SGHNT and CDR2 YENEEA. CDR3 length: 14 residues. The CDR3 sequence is CASSLDGAGETQYF. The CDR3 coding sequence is TGTGCCAGCAGCTTAGATGGGGCCGGTGAGACCCAGTACTTC.

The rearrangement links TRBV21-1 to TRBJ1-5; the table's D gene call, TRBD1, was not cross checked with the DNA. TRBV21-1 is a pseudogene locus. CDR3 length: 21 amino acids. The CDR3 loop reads CASSFAIRDRGRAHSNQPQHF. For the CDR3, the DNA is TGTGCCAGCAGCTTCGCAATAAGAGACAGGGGGCGAGCGCATAGCAATCAGCCCCAGCATTTT.

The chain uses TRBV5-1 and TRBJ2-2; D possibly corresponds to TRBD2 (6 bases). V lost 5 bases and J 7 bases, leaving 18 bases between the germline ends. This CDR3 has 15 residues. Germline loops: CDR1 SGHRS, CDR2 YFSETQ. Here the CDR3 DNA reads TGCGCCAGCAGTCCCCGGGACTGGGGGGACGGGGAGCTGTTTTTT. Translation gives CASSPRDWGDGELFF.

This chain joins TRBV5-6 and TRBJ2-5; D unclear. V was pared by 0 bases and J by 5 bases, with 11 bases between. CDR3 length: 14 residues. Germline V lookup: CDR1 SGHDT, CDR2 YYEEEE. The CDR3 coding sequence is TGTGCCAGCAGCTTGGCTCCAGGAACCGAGACCCAGTACTTC. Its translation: CASSLAPGTETQYF.